Listed below are T cell receptor beta chains from one sample, sequenced in a study of CD8+CD57+ T cells in acquired aplastic anemia. TCRdb ran MiXCR on the reads and lists one entry per CDR3 protein. Among 160,000 or so distinct CDR3 sequences listed, around 48% were seen once. Material for sequencing was sorted CD4+, CD8+, or CD8+CD57+ T cells (not recorded which) from PBMCs. The receptors stem from a human donor with aplastic anemia. Each CDR3 is given with its conserved first and last residue. A D gene is named only where the DNA matches it firmly. Not all rows give a size; the values are once, few, many and, for expanded clones, a class.

CDR3: CATSDPGYTEAFF
DNA: TGTGCCACCAGTGACCCCGGTTACACTGAAGCTTTCTTT
V: TRBV24-1
J: TRBJ1-1
size: .
D: .

CDR3: CSARPPGLAGYEQYF
DNA: TGCAGTGCTAGACCGCCGGGACTAGCGGGATACGAGCAGTACTTC
V: TRBV20-1
J: TRBJ2-7
size: few
D: TRBD2

CDR3: CASSGPDTGELFF
DNA: TGTGCCAGCTCAGGACCTGACACCGGGGAGCTGTTTTTT
V: TRBV18
J: TRBJ2-2
size: .
D: .

CDR3: CSAAGSYEQYF
DNA: TGCAGCGCCGCCGGCTCCTACGAGCAGTACTTC
V: TRBV29-1
J: TRBJ2-7
size: many
D: .

CDR3: CASSRDYSNEQFF
DNA: TGTGCCAGCAGCAGGGACTACTCCAATGAGCAGTTCTTC
V: TRBV2
J: TRBJ2-1
size: .
D: TRBD2

CDR3: CASSVGVGMNTEAFF
DNA: TGTGCCAGCAGCGTAGGGGTAGGCATGAACACTGAAGCTTTCTTT
V: TRBV9
J: TRBJ1-1
size: many
D: .

CDR3: CASSQGKNTEAFF
DNA: TGCGCCAGCAGCCAGGGCAAGAACACTGAAGCTTTCTTT
V: TRBV4-1
J: TRBJ1-1
size: .
D: .

CDR3: CASSTGSPYEKLFF
DNA: TGTGCCAGCAGTACAGGGAGCCCCTATGAAAAACTGTTTTTT
V: TRBV2
J: TRBJ1-4
size: .
D: .

CDR3: CAGSLTKLDTQYF
DNA: TGTGCCGGCAGCCTGACGAAACTCGATACGCAGTATTTT
V: TRBV7-6
J: TRBJ2-3
size: .
D: .

CDR3: CATGLAGGPTDTQYF
DNA: TGTGCCACGGGACTAGCGGGAGGGCCCACAGATACGCAGTATTTT
V: TRBV7-3
J: TRBJ2-3
size: many
D: TRBD2

CDR3: CASSPRTEQETQYF
DNA: TGTGCCAGTAGTCCCCGGACAGAGCAAGAGACCCAGTACTTC
V: TRBV19
J: TRBJ2-5
size: few
D: .

CDR3: CAMTGENGNTIYF
DNA: TGTGCCATGACAGGGGAGAATGGAAACACCATATATTTT
V: TRBV10-3
J: TRBJ1-3
size: many
D: TRBD1

CDR3: CSVEDGQGLLSYTF
DNA: TGCAGCGTTGAAGATGGCCAGGGTCTCTTATCCTACACCTTC
V: TRBV29-1
J: TRBJ1-2
size: many
D: .

CDR3: CASSGTSPPDTQYF
DNA: TGTGCCAGCAGCGGGACTAGCCCCCCAGATACGCAGTATTTT
V: TRBV7-2
J: TRBJ2-3
size: .
D: TRBD2

CDR3: CASERENTGELFF
DNA: TGTGCCAGCGAGCGGGAGAACACCGGGGAGCTGTTTTTT
V: TRBV9
J: TRBJ2-2
size: many
D: TRBD2

CDR3: CAISDLGTVGEKLFF
DNA: TGTGCCATCAGTGACCTTGGGACAGTCGGTGAAAAACTGTTTTTT
V: TRBV10-3
J: TRBJ1-4
size: few
D: TRBD1

CDR3: CASSDWSGVGYTF
DNA: TGTGCCAGCAGTGACTGGTCCGGGGTAGGCTACACCTTC
V: TRBV6-4
J: TRBJ1-2
size: .
D: .

CDR3: CASSVTGPQETQYF
DNA: TGTGCCAGCAGTGTCACAGGCCCCCAAGAGACCCAGTACTTC
V: TRBV6-1
J: TRBJ2-5
size: .
D: .

CDR3: CARAPRGTAAKNIQYF
DNA: TGTGCCAGAGCCCCGAGGGGAACGGCAGCCAAAAACATTCAGTACTTC
V: TRBV19
J: TRBJ2-4
size: .
D: .

CDR3: CATSPGLGPYEQYF
DNA: TGTGCCACCAGCCCGGGACTAGGCCCCTACGAGCAGTACTTC
V: TRBV15
J: TRBJ2-7
size: many
D: TRBD2

CDR3: CAISAQEGYGYTF
DNA: TGTGCCATCAGTGCCCAGGAAGGCTATGGCTACACCTTC
V: TRBV10-3
J: TRBJ1-2
size: .
D: .

CDR3: CATEGQTFNEKLFF
DNA: TGTGCCACTGAGGGACAGACCTTTAATGAAAAACTGTTTTTT
V: TRBV25-1
J: TRBJ1-4
size: .
D: TRBD1

CDR3: CAIRAGLAGVSYEQYF
DNA: TGTGCCATCAGAGCGGGACTAGCGGGAGTGAGCTACGAGCAGTACTTC
V: TRBV10-3
J: TRBJ2-7
size: .
D: TRBD2

CDR3: CASRETGSSYEQYF
DNA: TGTGCCAGCAGGGAAACAGGAAGCTCCTACGAGCAGTACTTC
V: TRBV7-9
J: TRBJ2-7
size: .
D: .

CDR3: CASSTLEGYDEQFF
DNA: TGTGCCAGCAGCACCCTCGAAGGGTACGATGAGCAGTTCTTC
V: TRBV12-3/TRBV12-4
J: TRBJ2-1
size: few
D: .

CDR3: CATSRGQGGNSPLHF
DNA: TGTGCCACCAGCAGAGGACAGGGCGGTAATTCACCCCTCCACTTT
V: TRBV15
J: TRBJ1-6
size: few
D: TRBD1

CDR3: CASSLVPNTGELFF
DNA: TGCGCCAGCAGCCTCGTCCCTAACACCGGGGAGCTGTTTTTT
V: TRBV5-1
J: TRBJ2-2
size: many
D: .

CDR3: CASSPALAGGDTQYF
DNA: TGTGCCAGCAGCCCAGCCCTAGCGGGAGGGGATACGCAGTATTTT
V: TRBV11-2
J: TRBJ2-3
size: many
D: TRBD2

CDR3: CSVEGNGELFF
DNA: TGCAGCGTTGAAGGCAACGGGGAGCTGTTTTTT
V: TRBV29-1
J: TRBJ2-2
size: .
D: .

CDR3: CASSHLAGGPGTGELFF
DNA: TGCGCCAGCAGCCATCTAGCGGGAGGGCCGGGCACCGGGGAGCTGTTTTTT
V: TRBV4-3
J: TRBJ2-2
size: many
D: TRBD2

CDR3: CASSLATGVDKNIQYF
DNA: TGTGCCAGCAGCCTCGCGACAGGGGTGGACAAAAACATTCAGTACTTC
V: TRBV5-6
J: TRBJ2-4
size: many
D: TRBD1

CDR3: CASSQGVHGYTF
DNA: TGCGCCAGCAGCCAAGGAGTCCATGGCTACACCTTC
V: TRBV4-3
J: TRBJ1-2
size: many
D: .

CDR3: CATSDLEETQYF
DNA: TGTGCCACCAGTGACCTGGAAGAGACCCAGTACTTC
V: TRBV24-1
J: TRBJ2-5
size: few
D: .

CDR3: CATSSVFLGEQFF
DNA: TGTGCCACCAGCAGTGTATTCCTCGGTGAGCAGTTCTTC
V: TRBV15
J: TRBJ2-1
size: few
D: .

CDR3: CASSYFFGDTGELFF
DNA: TGTGCCAGCAGTTACTTCTTTGGCGACACCGGGGAGCTGTTTTTT
V: TRBV6-5
J: TRBJ2-2
size: many
D: .

CDR3: CATSDSGLAASYNEQFF
DNA: TGTGCCACCAGTGATTCTGGACTAGCGGCGTCCTACAATGAGCAGTTCTTC
V: TRBV24-1
J: TRBJ2-1
size: .
D: TRBD2

CDR3: CATSAPQGSGANVLTF
DNA: TGTGCCACCAGTGCACCACAGGGGTCTGGGGCCAACGTCCTGACTTTC
V: TRBV25-1
J: TRBJ2-6
size: .
D: TRBD1